Here is one T cell receptor beta chain with its context. The data originate from a study of siplizumab effects on memory and regulatory T cells. The CDR3 length is 16 residues. Trimming stripped 4 bases from V and 7 bases from J, with 23 bases between. Germline V CDR1 and CDR2: MNHEY, SMNVEV (reference sequence). Libraries were prepared by immunoSEQ multiplex PCR; TCRdb keeps only in-frame clonotypes and omits some of them. The table records nearly 85,000 clones, more than 85% of them present only once. The sequencing sample was made of CD8+ T cells sorted from blood. This clonotype originated in a human donor in good health. This chain uses TRBV27 with TRBJ2-7; unclear D gene. The CDR3 DNA sequence: TGTGCCAGCAGTTCCCGCCCCGGCGGTGAAAGATGGGAGCAGTACTTC. It codes for CASSSRPGGERWEQYF.